These 3 T cell receptor beta chains came from one sample sequenced in a study of technical replicates of blood from several donors. Produced via immunoSEQ multiplex PCR; TCRdb's table is partial and in-frame only. The sample shows tens of thousands of clones, approximately 96% of them seen only once. Material for sequencing was T cells isolated from PBMCs. The origin of the receptors is a human donor in good health.

This chain connects TRBV6-1 to TRBJ2-1; D possibly corresponds to TRBD1 (5 bases). The CDR3 consists of 12 residues. V was clipped by 2 bases and J by 15 bases, with 14 bases between them. The germline CDR1 and CDR2 sequences are MNHNS and SASEGT. The CDR3 nucleotides read TGTGCCAGCAGTGAACTTCCCCAGGGTTCGTTCTTC. Amino acids: CASSELPQGSFF.

The chain joins TRBV7-6 to TRBJ2-1, with 8 bases lining up with TRBD1. With V trimmed by 1 base and J by 3 bases, 2 bases remained unmatched. The CDR3 has 15 amino acids. Germline-derived CDR1 and CDR2 are SGHVS and FNYEAQ. The CDR3 nucleotides are TGTGCCAGCAGCTTAGAGGACAGGGTCTACAATGAGCAGTTCTTC. It encodes CASSLEDRVYNEQFF.

The V call is TRBV28, the J call TRBJ1-2; 9 bases fit TRBD1. V lost 8 bases, J lost 3 bases, and 4 bases stayed unmatched. The germline gives CDR1 MDHEN, CDR2 SYDVKM. The CDR3 sequence is 13 residues long. The CDR3: CASLQGAHYGYTF. In DNA, the CDR3 is TGTGCCAGCTTACAGGGGGCTCACTATGGCTACACCTTC.